The next 26 T cell receptor beta chains were all read from a single sample in a study of blood T cell repertoires in COVID-19. Repertoires were generated with immunoSEQ multiplex PCR, while TCRdb's copy carries only in-frame clones and drops some. Of 140,000 or so clones in the sample, around 83% were seen once. The specimen sequenced was peripheral blood. All receptors derive from a woman aged 80 or older with acute or convalescent COVID-19.

The chain employs TRBV4-1 and TRBJ1-6; TRBD1 aligns across 8 bases. Germline assignment: CDR1 MGHRA and CDR2 YSYEKL. Losses at the gene ends were 5 bases for V and 0 bases for J; bases not matched to a gene: 6. The CDR3 has 17 amino acids. CDR3 sequence (DNA): TGCGCCAGCAGCGCCTGGGACAGGAGCTCCTATAATTCACCCCTCCACTTT. This gives the protein CASSAWDRSSYNSPLHF.

The gene calls are TRBV3-1 (or the pseudogene TRBV3-2) and TRBJ2-3, with TRBD2 matching 7 bases. Looked up from germline, CDR1 is LGHDT and CDR2 is YNNKEL (reference sequence). Trimming took 1 base from V and 2 from J; bases not matched to a gene: 6. The CDR3 loop spans 16 amino acids. CDR3 bases: TGTGCCAGCAGCCAAGGGCTGAAGCGGGACACAGATACGCAGTATTTT. This gives the protein CASSQGLKRDTDTQYF.

V is TRBV28 and J is TRBJ2-7, with D possibly matching TRBD2 (6 bases). The CDR3 is 15 residues long. Trimming took 5 bases from V and 3 from J, leaving 17 bases between them. The germline V gene has CDR1 MDHEN and CDR2 SYDVKM. The CDR3 here is CASSPSGQGGYEQYF. CDR3 DNA: TGTGCCAGCAGTCCCTCCGGGCAGGGAGGCTACGAGCAGTACTTC.

The V gene is TRBV7-2, the J gene TRBJ1-5; D perhaps matches TRBD1 (5 bases). This CDR3 comprises 14 residues. Trimming pared 4 bases from V and 5 bases from J, leaving 12 bases between. CDR1 SGHTA and CDR2 FQGNSA come from the germline V gene. CDR3 bases: TGTGCCAGCAGCTCCCGGGGAGGGGATCAGCCCCAGCATTTT. Translating gives CASSSRGGDQPQHF.

This chain connects TRBV5-1 to TRBJ1-2, with 12 bases fitting TRBD1. Per the germline V gene, CDR1 is SGHRS and CDR2 is YFSETQ. This CDR3 contains 15 residues. V dropped 4 bases and J dropped 7; count of bases not matched to a gene: 8. The CDR3 bases are TGCGCCAGCAGCCCATCCGGGACAGGGGGCGGTGGCTACACCTTC. It is translated as CASSPSGTGGGGYTF.

The chain joins TRBV28 to TRBJ2-5; a possible D gene is TRBD1 (5 bases). CDR3 length: 14 residues. V lost 5 bases, J lost 0 bases, and 10 bases lay in between. Germline V lookup: CDR1 MDHEN, CDR2 SYDVKM. The CDR3 is CASSSAGYQETQYF. Here the CDR3 DNA reads TGTGCCAGCAGTAGTGCAGGGTACCAAGAGACCCAGTACTTC. Drawing the rest from reference TRBV28 and TRBJ2-5, the complete variable domain is DVKVTQSSRYLVKRTGEKVFLECVQDMDHENMFWYRQDPGLGLRLIYFSYDVKMKEKGDIPEGYSVSREKKERFSLILESASTNQTSMYLCASSSAGYQETQYFGPGTRLLVL.

This chain joins TRBV25-1 and TRBJ2-7; a weak D match, TRBD1 (6 bases). This CDR3 has 16 amino acids. V was trimmed by 3 bases and J by 1 base, leaving 16 bases between them. Germline V lookup: CDR1 MGHDK, CDR2 SYGVNS. The CDR3 spells CASSEVVAGVSYEQYF. DNA of the CDR3: TGTGCCAGCAGTGAGGTCGTGGCAGGGGTATCCTACGAGCAGTACTTC.

The chain employs TRBV4-1 and TRBJ2-7, with a possible D match to TRBD1 (5 bases). CDR1 MGHRA and CDR2 YSYEKL come from the germline V gene. V shed 2 bases and J shed 4 bases, with 9 bases lying between them. CDR3 length: 13 residues. CDR3 sequence reads: CASSQLGVYEQYF. DNA of the CDR3: TGCGCCAGCAGCCAACTAGGGGTATACGAGCAGTACTTC.

The chain combines TRBV24-1 with TRBJ2-1; TRBD1 agrees at 7 bases. Trimming removed 4 bases from V and 6 bases from J; junction bases left unmatched: 11. Per the germline V gene, CDR1 is KGHDR and CDR2 is SFDVKD. There are 16 residues in the CDR3. CDR3 protein: CATSERSGQFINEQFF. CDR3 nucleotides: TGTGCCACCAGTGAGCGCTCGGGACAGTTCATCAATGAGCAGTTCTTC.

The chain employs TRBV5-6 and TRBJ2-3, with D unresolved. Deletions cut 2 bases from V and 0 bases from J, with 19 bases between. Germline loops: CDR1 SGHDT, CDR2 YYEEEE. The CDR3 is 18 amino acids. CDR3 sequence reads: CASSLFFQVGPSTDTQYF. The CDR3 DNA follows: TGTGCCAGCAGCTTATTTTTTCAGGTCGGTCCTAGCACAGATACGCAGTATTTT.

V and J are TRBV5-4 and TRBJ1-1, with TRBD1 matching 9 bases. Germline CDR1 is SGHNT and CDR2 is YYREEE (reference sequence). CDR3 length: 15 residues. Trimming at V came to 2 bases and at J to 4 bases, leaving 6 bases not matched to a gene. CDR3 nucleotides: TGTGCCAGCAGCTTACAAGACAGGGGGGGCACTGAAGCTTTCTTT. This translates into CASSLQDRGGTEAFF.

The CDR3 DNA follows: TGTGCCTGGAGGGAAAAACGAGGGATGGCCTACGAGCAGTACTTC. Translation: CAWREKRGMAYEQYF. The rearrangement uses TRBV30 and TRBJ2-7, with D possibly matching TRBD2 (5 bases). Germline assignment: CDR1 GTSNPN and CDR2 SVGIG (reference sequence). Deletions cut 3 bases from V and 2 bases from J, with 17 bases between. The CDR3 is 15 amino acids.

The chain carries TRBV4-1 and TRBJ2-1; 8 bases agree with TRBD2. V shed 4 bases and J 4 bases; nucleotides not matched to a gene: 9. Germline lookup yields CDR1 MGHRA and CDR2 YSYEKL. CDR3 size: 16 residues. The CDR3 bases are TGCGCCAGCAGCCTTTTAGCGGGATCTTTATACAATGAGCAGTTCTTC. It specifies CASSLLAGSLYNEQFF.

The chain joins TRBV4-1 to TRBJ1-1; 7 bases are a match to TRBD1. Trimming removed 4 bases from V and 0 bases from J; junction bases left unmatched: 11. From germline, CDR1 is MGHRA and CDR2 YSYEKL. The CDR3 has 17 residues. The CDR3, as DNA: TGCGCCAGCAGCCCACAGGGGTGGGGGCGTATGAACACTGAAGCTTTCTTT. Translating gives CASSPQGWGRMNTEAFF.

This chain links TRBV2 with TRBJ1-1, with D tentatively TRBD1 (6 bases). Looked up from germline, CDR1 is SNHLY and CDR2 is FYNNEI. The CDR3 extends over 17 amino acids. Trimming took off 3 bases at V and 4 bases at J, with 21 bases between the two ends. CDR3 sequence (DNA): TGTGCCAGCAGTGACCCGAACAGGGCCTCCTTCACCACTGAAGCTTTCTTT. As protein: CASSDPNRASFTTEAFF.

The chain recombines TRBV6-1 with TRBJ1-2, with TRBD1 matching 7 bases. The CDR3 consists of 16 residues. The germline V gene has CDR1 MNHNS and CDR2 SASEGT. Germline trimming cut 4 bases from V and 8 bases from J; bases unmatched to any gene: 16. Here the CDR3 DNA reads TGTGCCAGCAGTGTGGCCCACGGACAGGCAGTGCGGGGCTACACCTTC. This sequence encodes CASSVAHGQAVRGYTF.

The chain is built from TRBV7-3 and TRBJ2-3, with 10 bases matching TRBD2. Germline trimming cut 2 bases from V and 2 bases from J; bases unmatched to any gene: 7. Germline V gene sequence: CDR1 SGHTA, CDR2 FQGTGA. There are 17 residues in the CDR3. CDR3 protein: CASSLFSAGGPTDTQYF. As DNA, the CDR3 is TGTGCCAGCAGCTTATTTTCAGCGGGGGGGCCCACAGATACGCAGTATTTT.

The chain carries TRBV7-3 and TRBJ1-5; unclear D gene. In germline, CDR1 is SGHTA, CDR2 FQGTGA. CDR3 length: 16 residues. Trimming removed 5 bases from V and 3 bases from J, with 17 bases in between. This chain's CDR3 is CASSHPPISYNQPQHF. The DNA of the CDR3 is TGTGCCAGCAGCCACCCACCGATATCCTACAATCAGCCCCAGCATTTT.

V is TRBV18 and J is TRBJ2-3; 12 nucleotides match TRBD1. The germline CDR1 and CDR2 sequences are KGHSH and LQKENI. Unmatched junction bases numbered 9, after V lost 4 bases and J lost 7 bases. The CDR3 extends over 16 amino acids. In nucleotides, the CDR3 is TGTGCCAGCTCACTTGGGCCGGGACAGGGGGCGAATACGCAGTATTTT. Protein: CASSLGPGQGANTQYF.

The chain uses TRBV10-1 and TRBJ2-7; D is possibly TRBD1 (6 bases). This CDR3 has 14 residues. Per the germline V gene, CDR1 is WNHNN and CDR2 is SYGVQD (reference sequence). The V and J ends lost 3 bases and 6 bases respectively, with 15 bases between them. The CDR3 bases are TGCGCCAGCAGTGAAGAGGGGGATCTGAGCGAGCAGTACTTC. This encodes CASSEEGDLSEQYF.

The chain carries TRBV7-2 and TRBJ1-2, with D possibly matching TRBD1 (5 bases). V shed 5 bases and J shed 1 base, with 14 bases lying between them. Germline CDR1 and CDR2: SGHTA and FQGNSA. The CDR3 covers 15 residues. The CDR3 is CASSPSGGGNYGYTF. CDR3 bases: TGTGCCAGCAGCCCCAGCGGGGGTGGTAACTATGGCTACACCTTC.

V gene TRBV7-2 combines with J gene TRBJ2-5, with D hard to call. V was trimmed by 1 base and J by 4 bases, leaving 10 bases between them. The CDR3 runs 14 residues. Germline V gene sequence: CDR1 SGHTA, CDR2 FQGNSA. In nucleotides, the CDR3 is TGTGCCAGCAGCTTAGGGTTCTCTAGAGAGACCCAGTACTTC. Amino acids: CASSLGFSRETQYF.

V is TRBV29-1 and J is TRBJ1-4; TRBD1 is a possible D gene (5 bases). V lost 2 bases and J 7 bases, leaving 11 bases between the germline ends. Germline V gives CDR1 SQVTM, CDR2 ANQGSEA. There are 13 residues in the CDR3. The CDR3 loop reads CSVESWGGEKLFF. The CDR3 DNA reads as TGCAGCGTTGAAAGCTGGGGCGGTGAAAAACTGTTTTTT.

The sample holds one count of this clone. The gene calls are TRBV5-6 and TRBJ1-2; D gene ambiguous. Germline values: CDR1 SGHDT, CDR2 YYEEEE. The CDR3 is made up of 12 amino acids. Trimming pared 4 bases from V and 8 bases from J, leaving 12 bases between. Here the CDR3 reads CASSPGGGGYTF. CDR3 DNA sequence: TGTGCCAGCAGCCCAGGAGGCGGGGGCTACACCTTC.

The chain carries TRBV5-4 and TRBJ2-1; 9 bases line up with TRBD2. After removal of 0 bases from V and 5 bases from J, the junction contained 6 bases not matched to a gene. The CDR3 runs 16 residues. Germline V gives CDR1 SGHNT, CDR2 YYREEE (reference sequence). CDR3 sequence reads: CASSLGGLAWNNEQFF. CDR3 sequence (DNA): TGTGCCAGCAGCTTGGGGGGACTAGCATGGAACAATGAGCAGTTCTTC. Using reference TRBV5-4 and TRBJ2-1 for the parts outside the CDR3, the full variable domain is ETGVTQSPTHLIKTRGQQVTLRCSSQSGHNTVSWYQQALGQGPQFIFQYYREEENGRGNFPPRFSGLQFPNYSSELNVNALELDDSALYLCASSLGGLAWNNEQFFGPGTRLTVL.

The J gene is TRBJ2-2, the V gene TRBV11-2; 7 positions match TRBD2. This CDR3 is built from 16 residues. Per the germline V gene, CDR1 is SGHAT and CDR2 is FQNNGV. Germline trimming cut 3 bases from V and 4 bases from J; bases unmatched to any gene: 8. The CDR3 loop is CASSFGAGAGTGELFF. CDR3 DNA sequence: TGTGCCAGCAGCTTCGGGGCGGGAGCGGGCACCGGGGAGCTGTTTTTT.